Presented here are 28 T cell receptor beta chains from one specimen sequenced in a study of a mutant IDH1 vaccine in newly diagnosed glioma. Time point described: week 11, during vaccination. Each dose of the vaccine consisted of 300 ug of mutant IDH1 20-mer peptide, with topical imiquimod. Sequenced by immunoSEQ multiplex PCR; TCRdb stores in-frame clones only, minus some. The data show 110,000 or so clones, about 90% seen once. No antigen has been identified for these receptors. The sequenced sample was PBMCs, obtained from a glioma patient whose treatment included an IDH1 peptide vaccine. These receptors all stem from a woman aged 50 to 60 with glioma.

This rearrangement joins TRBV29-1 to TRBJ2-7; D uncertain. CDR3 size: 11 residues. CDR1 and CDR2 from the germline V gene are SQVTM and ANQGSEA. The V and J ends lost 7 bases and 3 bases respectively, with 10 bases between them. In nucleotides, the CDR3 is TGCAGCGCTTCGGATCTCTACGAGCAGTACTTC. It is translated as CSASDLYEQYF.

The chain carries TRBV27 and TRBJ2-7, with D unresolved. The V and J ends lost 7 bases and 3 bases respectively, with 13 bases between them. This CDR3 region has 13 residues. CDR1 and CDR2 (germline): MNHEY, SMNVEV (reference sequence). Written as DNA, the CDR3 is TGTGCCAGCAACTCCCGAGACCACTACGAGCAGTACTTC. Protein: CASNSRDHYEQYF.

The V gene is TRBV7-9, the J gene TRBJ1-1; 10 nucleotides align to TRBD1. The V gene's germline CDR1 is SEHNR and CDR2 FQNEAQ (reference sequence). Unmatched junction bases numbered 4, after V lost 2 bases and J lost 4 bases. This CDR3 has 15 amino acids. The CDR3 region is CASSLMTGGSTEAFF. CDR3 DNA: TGTGCCAGCAGCTTAATGACAGGGGGCAGCACTGAAGCTTTCTTT.

This chain links TRBV19 with TRBJ2-6; D call uncertain. The CDR3 has 15 residues. Trimming stripped 1 base from V and 0 bases from J, with 4 bases between. CDR1 is LNHDA, CDR2 SQIVND, per germline (reference sequence). The CDR3 coding sequence is TGTGCCAGTAGTATAGGGGTCTCTGGGGCCAACGTCCTGACTTTC. Protein product: CASSIGVSGANVLTF.

The V and J genes are TRBV7-8 and TRBJ1-5, with 12 bases aligning to TRBD1. V dropped 0 bases and J dropped 6; count of bases not matched to a gene: 6. CDR3 length: 17 amino acids. Looked up from germline, CDR1 is SGHVS and CDR2 is FQNEAQ. The CDR3 here is CASSLAAGTGGGQPQHF. In DNA form, the CDR3 reads TGTGCCAGCAGCTTAGCGGCCGGGACAGGGGGCGGTCAGCCCCAGCATTTT.

This chain links TRBV25-1 with TRBJ2-3, with TRBD2 matching over 14 bases. This CDR3 spans 15 amino acids. Per germline, CDR1 MGHDK and CDR2 SYGVNS. The V and J ends lost 6 bases and 7 bases, in that order; junction bases with no gene match: 6. The CDR3 DNA reads as TGTGCCAGCAGGCCCGGGACTAGCGGGAGTAATACGCAGTATTTT. Translating it yields CASRPGTSGSNTQYF.

This sequence joins TRBV4-1 and TRBJ2-1; 14 bases map to TRBD2. J was trimmed by 9 bases and V by 4 bases; bases with no gene match: 8. The CDR3 runs 16 residues. CDR1 MGHRA and CDR2 YSYEKL come from the germline V gene. CDR3 residues: CASSLGTSGRRGEQFF. CDR3 in DNA: TGCGCCAGCAGCCTAGGGACTAGCGGGAGAAGGGGTGAGCAGTTCTTC.

The chain couples TRBV2 to TRBJ2-1; D unresolved. Germline-derived CDR1 and CDR2 are SNHLY and FYNNEI. Trimming shortened V by 3 bases and J by 4 bases, and 13 bases separated the two germline ends. The CDR3 runs 15 residues. CDR3 protein: CASSDRSMGYNEQFF. CDR3 nucleotides: TGTGCCAGCAGTGACAGGTCAATGGGTTACAATGAGCAGTTCTTC.

The chain recombines TRBV6-4 with TRBJ1-1; possibly TRBD1 for D (6 bases). With 5 bases removed from V and 4 bases from J, the gap between germline ends came to 11 bases. The CDR3 has 13 amino acids. Germline CDR1 reads MRHNA; CDR2 reads SNTAGT. The CDR3 spells CASSHRVGTEAFF. The CDR3 region has the DNA TGTGCCAGCAGTCACAGGGTGGGCACTGAAGCTTTCTTT.

As concerns this clone: The same CDR3 arises from other DNA sequences in this sample as well. This chain links TRBV7-9 with TRBJ1-1; D is undetermined. V lost 0 bases, J lost 4 bases, and 3 bases lay in between. Germline loops: CDR1 SEHNR, CDR2 FQNEAQ (reference sequence). The CDR3 has 12 amino acids. Here the CDR3 reads CASSLAGTEAFF. The CDR3 nucleotides read TGTGCCAGCAGCTTAGCTGGCACTGAAGCTTTCTTT. Using reference TRBV7-9 and TRBJ1-1 for the parts outside the CDR3, the full variable domain is DTGVSQNPRHKITKRGQNVTFRCDPISEHNRLYWYRQTLGQGPEFLTYFQNEAQLEKSRLLSDRFSAERPKGSFSTLEIQRTEQGDSAMYLCASSLAGTEAFFGQGTRLTVV.

Only one count was recorded for this clone. The genes are TRBV5-6 and TRBJ2-7; 7 nucleotides match TRBD2. The CDR3 has 15 amino acids. Trimming removed 3 bases from V and 2 bases from J; junction bases left unmatched: 8. Per the germline V gene, CDR1 is SGHDT and CDR2 is YYEEEE. CDR3 DNA: TGTGCCAGCAGCTCCACTGGGACTAACACCTACGAGCAGTACTTC. It encodes CASSSTGTNTYEQYF. The whole variable domain, filled in from reference TRBV5-6 and TRBJ2-7, reads DAGVTQSPTHLIKTRGQQVTLRCSPKSGHDTVSWYQQALGQGPQFIFQYYEEEERQRGNFPDRFSGHQFPNYSSELNVNALLLGDSALYLCASSSTGTNTYEQYFGPGTRLTVT.

This chain links TRBV29-1 with TRBJ2-7; 7 bases fit TRBD1. This CDR3 is 15 amino acids long. Looked up from germline, CDR1 is SQVTM and CDR2 is ANQGSEA. Germline trimming cut 4 bases from V and 0 bases from J; bases unmatched to any gene: 9. CDR3 in DNA: TGCAGCGTTGGAGACCCCCGGGACAGCTCCTACGAGCAGTACTTC. Translating it yields CSVGDPRDSSYEQYF.

The chain couples TRBV6-5 to TRBJ2-5; D is unresolved. V lost 1 base and J lost 1, with 7 bases in between. The CDR3 is made up of 14 amino acids. Germline V gene data show CDR1 as MNHEY and CDR2 as SVGAGI. CDR3 in amino acids: CASSYFGFQETQYF. CDR3 DNA sequence: TGTGCCAGCAGTTACTTCGGTTTCCAAGAGACCCAGTACTTC.

The table lists this clone with a few counts. The chain employs TRBV7-9 and TRBJ1-3; tentatively, D is TRBD1 (5 bases). This CDR3 spans 19 amino acids. Germline V gene data show CDR1 as SEHNR and CDR2 as FQNEAQ (reference sequence). V was shortened by 1 base and J by 0 bases, with 19 bases between the two germline ends. CDR3 DNA sequence: TGTGCCAGCAGCTTAGGACGGAAGGGACCGCGTCCCTCTGGAAACACCATATATTTT. It codes for CASSLGRKGPRPSGNTIYF. Full variable domain (outside the CDR3, taken from reference TRBV7-9 and TRBJ1-3): DTGVSQNPRHKITKRGQNVTFRCDPISEHNRLYWYRQTLGQGPEFLTYFQNEAQLEKSRLLSDRFSAERPKGSFSTLEIQRTEQGDSAMYLCASSLGRKGPRPSGNTIYFGEGSWLTVV.

The chain recombines TRBV9 with TRBJ2-3; 11 nucleotides agree with TRBD2. This CDR3 spans 16 amino acids. V lost 0 bases and J lost 3; bases outside the gene matches: 3. Germline-derived CDR1 and CDR2 are SGDLS and YYNGEE. The CDR3 coding sequence is TGTGCCAGCAGCGTAGGGACTAGCGGGTTGACAGATACGCAGTATTTT. This encodes CASSVGTSGLTDTQYF. The full variable domain, its missing parts supplied by reference TRBV9 and TRBJ2-3, is DSGVTQTPKHLITATGQRVTLRCSPRSGDLSVYWYQQSLDQGLQFLIQYYNGEERAKGNILERFSAQQFPDLHSELNLSSLELGDSALYFCASSVGTSGLTDTQYFGPGTRLTVL.

The chain recombines TRBV9 with TRBJ2-2; tentatively, D is TRBD2 (6 bases). The CDR3 covers 15 residues. The ends were cut back, 0 bases at V and 2 bases at J, with 8 bases in the middle. Germline lookup yields CDR1 SGDLS and CDR2 YYNGEE. As DNA, the CDR3 is TGTGCCAGCAGCGTAGAGGGACTCAACACCGGGGAGCTGTTTTTT. Protein: CASSVEGLNTGELFF.

The chain is built from TRBV19 and TRBJ1-4; D is possibly TRBD1 (5 bases). The CDR3 spans 16 residues. CDR1 LNHDA and CDR2 SQIVND come from the germline V gene (reference sequence). The germline V and J ends were trimmed by 5 bases and 8 bases, with 21 bases remaining between them. CDR3 region: CASSPGDARGREKLFF. For the CDR3, the DNA is TGTGCCAGTAGTCCTGGGGACGCTCGAGGACGGGAAAAACTGTTTTTT.

V usage is TRBV11-2 and J usage is TRBJ2-3; D ambiguous. Per the germline V gene, CDR1 is SGHAT and CDR2 is FQNNGV. The CDR3 consists of 14 residues. V was pared by 1 base and J by 4 bases, with 9 bases between. The CDR3 sequence: CASSLVTGADTQYF. In DNA form, the CDR3 reads TGTGCCAGCAGCTTAGTCACTGGGGCAGATACGCAGTATTTT.

V is TRBV7-9 and J is TRBJ1-1; D is uncertain. V lost 2 bases, J lost 3 bases, and 7 bases lay in between. The CDR3 sequence is 13 residues long. CDR1 is SEHNR, CDR2 FQNEAQ, per germline (reference sequence). CDR3 residues: CASSLPADTEAFF. DNA of the CDR3: TGTGCCAGCAGCTTACCGGCCGACACTGAAGCTTTCTTT.

This chain joins TRBV6-5 and TRBJ1-4; D might be TRBD1 (6 bases). The V gene's germline CDR1 is MNHEY and CDR2 SVGAGI. V was clipped by 3 bases and J by 7 bases, with 15 bases between them. The CDR3 totals 15 residues. The CDR3 reads CASSYFKGVVEKLFF. DNA for the CDR3: TGTGCCAGCAGTTATTTTAAGGGGGTGGTTGAAAAACTGTTTTTT.

This sequence joins TRBV30 and TRBJ1-2, with D possibly matching TRBD1 (6 bases). V was shortened by 0 bases and J by 4 bases, with 15 bases between the two germline ends. Looked up from germline, CDR1 is GTSNPN and CDR2 is SVGIG (reference sequence). There are 15 residues in the CDR3. CDR3 bases: TGTGCCTGGAGTGTACTGGGGGGGGCAGGCTATGGCTACACCTTC. Translating it yields CAWSVLGGAGYGYTF. The complete variable domain, with remaining parts taken from reference TRBV30 and TRBJ1-2, reads SQTIHQWPATLVQPVGSPLSLECTVEGTSNPNLYWYRQAAGRGLQLLFYSVGIGQISSEVPQNLSASRPQDRQFILSSKKLLLSDSGFYLCAWSVLGGAGYGYTFGSGTRLTVV.

This clone was seen only once. The rearrangement joins TRBV6-5 to TRBJ1-6; the D is unclear. This CDR3 spans 15 amino acids. Trimming took 5 bases from V and 6 from J, leaving 14 bases between them. CDR1 MNHEY and CDR2 SVGAGI come from the germline V gene. The CDR3 spells CASSPAVSSNSPLHF. Written as DNA, the CDR3 is TGTGCCAGCAGTCCTGCCGTTTCCAGTAATTCACCCCTCCACTTT.

For the CDR3, the DNA is TGTGCCAGCAGTCTACAGGGGCCCGCCGGGGAGCTGTTTTTT. Translated: CASSLQGPAGELFF. The chain combines TRBV2 with TRBJ2-2; 7 nucleotides align to TRBD1. Losses at the gene ends were 5 bases for V and 6 bases for J; bases not matched to a gene: 6. Germline V CDR1 and CDR2: SNHLY, FYNNEI. The CDR3 loop spans 14 amino acids.

The chain is built from TRBV28 and TRBJ2-1; weak D call: TRBD2 (5 bases). The CDR3 is 16 residues long. CDR1 and CDR2 from the germline V gene are MDHEN and SYDVKM. Trimming shortened V by 5 bases and J by 0 bases, and 14 bases separated the two germline ends. CDR3 sequence reads: CASSPRTGSSYNEQFF. For the CDR3, the DNA is TGTGCCAGCAGTCCTCGGACGGGGAGCTCCTACAATGAGCAGTTCTTC.

The gene calls are TRBV9 and TRBJ2-7; 9 bases map to TRBD1. V lost 0 bases, J lost 6 bases, and 7 bases stayed unmatched. Germline lookup yields CDR1 SGDLS and CDR2 YYNGEE. This CDR3 has 15 amino acids. The CDR3 DNA follows: TGTGCCAGCAGCGTAGATGGGACAGGGAGTCGCGAGCAGTACTTC. Translating it yields CASSVDGTGSREQYF. The full variable domain, with the rest looked up from reference TRBV9 and TRBJ2-7, is DSGVTQTPKHLITATGQRVTLRCSPRSGDLSVYWYQQSLDQGLQFLIQYYNGEERAKGNILERFSAQQFPDLHSELNLSSLELGDSALYFCASSVDGTGSREQYFGPGTRLTVT.

This chain links TRBV19 with TRBJ1-2; D remains unclear. V was trimmed by 5 bases and J by 8 bases, leaving 21 bases between them. Germline CDR1 LNHDA, CDR2 SQIVND (reference sequence). This CDR3 contains 15 residues. CDR3 sequence: CASSLKRDIPGGYTF. DNA for the CDR3: TGTGCCAGTAGTCTGAAACGAGACATCCCCGGGGGCTACACCTTC.

The chain recombines TRBV5-1 with TRBJ1-2, with no clear D. V was cut by 2 bases and J by 0 bases, with 11 bases left in between. Germline V lookup: CDR1 SGHRS, CDR2 YFSETQ. The CDR3 has 15 amino acids. The CDR3 is CASSFWLKANYGYTF. The CDR3 region has the DNA TGCGCCAGCAGCTTCTGGCTGAAAGCTAACTATGGCTACACCTTC.

The V and J genes are TRBV11-1 and TRBJ2-5; D unclear. The CDR3 has 14 amino acids. Germline CDR1 and CDR2: SGHAT and FQDESV (reference sequence). Trimming took off 7 bases at V and 5 bases at J, with 17 bases between the two ends. CDR3 residues: CASTQADGAETQYF. The CDR3 DNA follows: TGTGCCAGCACCCAAGCCGACGGAGCCGAGACCCAGTACTTC.